This entry describes one T cell receptor (beta chain). Its cognate antigen is unknown. This record comes from a study of cytomegalovirus exposure and HLA in healthy donors. General study points: The study flagged around 160 TCR beta chains as cytomegalovirus-associated. The authors confirmed in vitro that three CMV-associated chains were specific for CMV antigens. Relative to equally common others, HLA-associated TCR beta chains showed greater clonal expansion in a later analysis. Analyses of presence and absence presupposed an approximately uniform sequencing depth across donors.

PCR primers comprised 60 Vbeta and 13 Jbeta primers. The protocol was immunoSEQ multiplex PCR, while the TCRdb copy is restricted to in-frame clones and leaves out a portion. The sample includes over 95,000 clones, roughly 76% of them seen just once. The V end lost 4 bases, the J end lost 6 bases, and 15 bases lay between the germline ends. The germline V gene encodes CDR1 SGHAT and CDR2 FQNNGV. The CDR3 has 14 residues. What was sequenced was PBMCs. The receptor comes from a woman in her thirties or forties in good health and CMV-seropositive. The chain recombines TRBV11-2 with TRBJ1-1, with a possible D match to TRBD1 (5 bases). CDR3 coding DNA: TGTGCCAGCAGCTCGGACACCCGTAGGGCTGAAGCTTTCTTT. It yields the protein CASSSDTRRAEAFF.